This note documents a single T cell receptor beta chain sequence. The antigen is not known. The CDR3 runs to 15 residues. Germline CDR1 is MNHEY and CDR2 is SVGAGI. V gave up 5 bases and J gave up 8 bases, with 18 bases separating them. It was into CD45RA+ naive and CD45RA-negative memory subsets that the CD4+ cells were split. The entry originates in a study of shared clonotypes between healthy human individuals. This table comes from immunoSEQ multiplex PCR, and its TCRdb copy is limited to in-frame clones, with some not included. The sample has over a million clones, about 76% seen once. Whole-study findings and limits: Non-shared clonotypes had lower generation probabilities than those shared by all four donors. Expectations were that clonotype sharing among donors would be affected by sequencing depth.

This receptor was identified in a man younger than 35 in good health. This chain connects TRBV6-5 to TRBJ1-4; TRBD1 might be the D (5 bases). The sequenced material came from memory CD4+ T cells sorted from blood. Subset noted: CD45RA-negative fraction. The CDR3 spells CASSASGAEGEKLFF. DNA for the CDR3: TGTGCCAGCAGTGCCTCCGGGGCCGAGGGGGAAAAACTGTTTTTT.